This T cell receptor (beta chain) was profiled in a study of CD8 T cells in Susac syndrome. The germline CDR1 and CDR2 sequences are LNHDA and SQIVND (reference sequence). V was cut by 1 base and J by 2 bases, with 9 bases left in between. The CDR3 contains 15 residues. Random hexamers were used to reverse transcribe about 0.5 to 1 ug of RNA. TCR beta CDR3 was amplified by immunoSEQ multiplex PCR. This amplification extended across 54 Vbeta and 13 Jbeta segments. A single record per CDR3 protein comes from TCRdb applying MiXCR to the immunoSEQ multiplex PCR reads. This sample yields 250,000 to 300,000 distinct CDR3 sequences, of which approximately 90% are seen a single time; around 0.18% belongs to the top ten.

The sequence was obtained from a human donor with multiple sclerosis. The chain has TRBV19 and TRBJ2-1; tentatively, D is TRBD2 (6 bases). Material for sequencing was CD8+ T cells from PBMCs. The CDR3 spells CASSIGRGPYNEQFF. CDR3 coding DNA: TGTGCCAGTAGTATAGGGAGGGGCCCCTACAATGAGCAGTTCTTC.